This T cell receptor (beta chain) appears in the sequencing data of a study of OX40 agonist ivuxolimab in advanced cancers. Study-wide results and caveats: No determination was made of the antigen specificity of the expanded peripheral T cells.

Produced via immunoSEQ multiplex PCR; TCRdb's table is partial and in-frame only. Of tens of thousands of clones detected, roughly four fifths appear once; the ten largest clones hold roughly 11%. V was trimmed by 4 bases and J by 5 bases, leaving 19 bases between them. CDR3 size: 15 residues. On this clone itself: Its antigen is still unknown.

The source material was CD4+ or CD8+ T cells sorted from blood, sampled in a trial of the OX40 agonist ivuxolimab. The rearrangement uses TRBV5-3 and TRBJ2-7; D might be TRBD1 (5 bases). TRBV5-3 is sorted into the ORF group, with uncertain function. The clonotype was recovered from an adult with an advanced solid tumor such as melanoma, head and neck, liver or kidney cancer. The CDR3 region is CARSPPPLDRNEQYV. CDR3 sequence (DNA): TGTGCCAGAAGCCCCCCTCCCCTAGACAGAAACGAGCAGTACGTC.